Each of the 24 T cell receptor beta chains below was sequenced from the same sample in a study of T cell responses to AZD1222 COVID-19 vaccine. Only in-frame clones appear in the TCRdb table, and some are missing; sequencing was by immunoSEQ multiplex PCR. The table records 150,000 to 200,000 clones, roughly 87% of them present only once. Source: peripheral blood, taken 28 days after the second AZD1222 dose. The receptor source for this set is an adult who received the AZD1222 COVID-19 vaccine.

This clone has only a few counts. The chain is built from TRBV15 and TRBJ2-1, with D possibly TRBD2 on 6 matching bases. The CDR3 length is 18 residues. Trimming removed 1 base from V and 0 bases from J, with 16 bases in between. Germline V CDR1 and CDR2: LNHNV, YYDKDF (reference sequence). Here the CDR3 DNA reads TGTGCCACCAGCAGAGGGGGCGGTGGGGGGAGCTCCTACAATGAGCAGTTCTTC. Amino acid sequence: CATSRGGGGGSSYNEQFF.

The CDR3 reads CASSGRVWDEKLFF. CDR3 coding DNA: TGTGCCAGCAGTGGCCGGGTTTGGGATGAAAAACTGTTTTTT. This chain connects TRBV2 to TRBJ1-4, with unresolved D. Trimming removed 4 bases at V and 6 bases at J, with 12 bases between. Germline lookup yields CDR1 SNHLY and CDR2 FYNNEI. This CDR3 contains 14 residues.

This clone showed up just a few times. This chain uses TRBV5-1 with TRBJ1-1; TRBD1 aligns across 8 bases. With V trimmed by 2 bases and J by 4 bases, 7 bases remained unmatched. This CDR3 has 15 residues. Germline CDR1 is SGHRS and CDR2 is YFSETQ. DNA for the CDR3: TGCGCCAGCAGCTTCGGACAGGGTGGGGTCACTGAAGCTTTCTTT. Translation gives CASSFGQGGVTEAFF.

The J gene is TRBJ1-1, the V gene TRBV19; D may be TRBD1 (5 bases). V lost 5 bases and J lost 0, with 10 bases in between. The CDR3 spans 14 residues. Germline CDR1 reads LNHDA; CDR2 reads SQIVND (reference sequence). Here the CDR3 DNA reads TGTGCCAGTAGTTTCGGGACTATGAACACTGAAGCTTTCTTT. Protein: CASSFGTMNTEAFF.

The J gene is TRBJ2-7, the V gene TRBV9; TRBD1 aligns across 8 bases. Germline assignment: CDR1 SGDLS and CDR2 YYNGEE. The CDR3 has 15 amino acids. The V gene end was trimmed by 4 bases and the J gene end by 1 base; junction bases not matched to a gene: 7. For the CDR3, the DNA is TGTGCCAGCAGCCGGGGACAGGACCCTTCCTACGAGCAGTACTTC. Encoded protein: CASSRGQDPSYEQYF.

This clone showed up just once. V is TRBV7-9 and J is TRBJ2-7; no definite D call. Germline V gene data show CDR1 as SEHNR and CDR2 as FQNEAQ (reference sequence). The CDR3 loop spans 13 amino acids. V was pared by 1 base and J by 5 bases, with 9 bases between. The CDR3: CASSLVGGHEQYF. The CDR3 region has the DNA TGTGCCAGCAGCTTAGTCGGTGGCCACGAGCAGTACTTC.

This chain uses TRBV29-1 with TRBJ2-3; TRBD2 matches at 10 bases. The V gene end was trimmed by 0 bases and the J gene end by 6 bases; junction bases not matched to a gene: 9. Per germline, CDR1 SQVTM and CDR2 ANQGSEA. This CDR3 contains 16 residues. The CDR3 sequence is CSVEDRAGGLSDTQYF. DNA of the CDR3: TGCAGCGTTGAAGATCGAGCGGGGGGGCTCTCCGATACGCAGTATTTT.

Of note for this clone: At the DNA level, this CDR3 is encoded by other sequences in the same sample as well. This chain uses TRBV6-1 with TRBJ1-1; D is uncertain. The length of the CDR3 is 14 residues. V was clipped by 3 bases and J by 0 bases, with 8 bases between them. Germline CDR1 MNHNS, CDR2 SASEGT. CDR3 amino acids: CASSEHGMNTEAFF. In DNA form, the CDR3 reads TGTGCCAGCAGTGAGCACGGAATGAACACTGAAGCTTTCTTT.

The CDR3 spells CASSPPTSMGTQYF. The CDR3 DNA reads TGTGCCAGCAGCCCCCCGACTAGCATGGGTACGCAGTATTTT. The rearrangement links TRBV3-1 (or the pseudogene TRBV3-2) to TRBJ2-3; 7 bases are shared with TRBD2. CDR1 and CDR2 (germline): LGHDT, YNNKEL (reference sequence). The CDR3 is 14 amino acids. With V trimmed by 4 bases and J by 8 bases, 9 bases remained unmatched.

The gene calls are TRBV12-5 and TRBJ2-2, with 7 nucleotides matching TRBD1. In germline, CDR1 is LGHNT, CDR2 FRNRAP. V lost 11 bases, J lost 4 bases, and 7 bases stayed unmatched. This CDR3 comprises 13 residues. The CDR3 region has the DNA TGTGCTGTAGACAGGGTGGGCACCGGGGAGCTGTTTTTT. It is translated as CAVDRVGTGELFF.

The table lists this clone with a few counts. The gene calls are TRBV11-2 and TRBJ1-6; the match to TRBD1 covers 7 bases. Germline assignment: CDR1 SGHAT and CDR2 FQNNGV. The CDR3 is made up of 14 amino acids. After removal of 2 bases from V and 9 bases from J, the junction contained 4 bases not matched to a gene. For the CDR3, the DNA is TGTGCCAGCAGCTTACAGGGGGTTAGTTCACCCCTCCACTTT. It translates to CASSLQGVSSPLHF.

In this sample, this clone turned up once. The chain has TRBV18 and TRBJ2-2; possible D gene TRBD1, 5 bases. The CDR3 covers 14 residues. CDR1 KGHSH and CDR2 LQKENI come from the germline V gene. V was trimmed by 3 bases and J by 1 base, leaving 6 bases between them. The CDR3 sequence is CASSPTVNTGELFF. The CDR3 DNA sequence: TGTGCCAGCTCACCGACAGTGAACACCGGGGAGCTGTTTTTT.

The chain employs TRBV13 and TRBJ2-3, with D perhaps TRBD1 (5 bases). The germline V gene encodes CDR1 PRHDT and CDR2 FYEKMQ (reference sequence). Trimming took off 6 bases at V and 2 bases at J, with 12 bases between the two ends. The CDR3 totals 14 residues. CDR3 in DNA: TGTGCCAGCAGTTCTCAGGGATCCACAGATACGCAGTATTTT. Translated: CASSSQGSTDTQYF.

The chain combines TRBV5-8 with TRBJ2-2, with D unclear. This CDR3 spans 15 amino acids. V shed 3 bases and J shed 1 base, with 10 bases lying between them. Germline V gene lookup returns CDR1 SGHTS and CDR2 YDEGEE. The CDR3 DNA follows: TGTGCCAGCAGCTGGTCGTACAAGAACACCGGGGAGCTGTTTTTT. Translation: CASSWSYKNTGELFF.

This chain links TRBV2 with TRBJ1-1, with 8 positions matching TRBD1. This CDR3 is built from 12 residues. Trimming removed 5 bases from V and 12 bases from J; junction bases left unmatched: 8. Germline CDR1 and CDR2: SNHLY and FYNNEI. CDR3 in DNA: TGTGCCAGCAGTAATCAGGGGGCACCCCCTTTCTTT. Its protein is CASSNQGAPPFF.

The chain joins TRBV11-2 to TRBJ2-2, with D tentatively TRBD1 or TRBD2 (6 bases each). Germline V gene lookup returns CDR1 SGHAT and CDR2 FQNNGV. This CDR3 has 18 residues. V lost 8 bases and J 0 bases, leaving 22 bases between the germline ends. CDR3 protein: CASEGGSWTVPNTGELFF. The CDR3, as DNA: TGTGCCAGCGAAGGAGGGAGCTGGACAGTCCCGAACACCGGGGAGCTGTTTTTT.

The chain employs TRBV10-1 and TRBJ2-7; 7 bases are shared with TRBD1. The germline CDR1 and CDR2 sequences are WNHNN and SYGVQD (reference sequence). The trim removed 4 bases at V and 7 bases at J, leaving 10 bases unmatched. CDR3 size: 14 residues. The CDR3 coding sequence is TGCGCCAGCAGTGCCGACAGGGTCGGTGGGGAGCAGTACTTC. It yields the protein CASSADRVGGEQYF.

The chain joins TRBV2 to TRBJ2-1, with no clear D. The V gene lost 4 bases and the J gene lost 0 bases, with 10 bases spanning the gap. Germline assignment: CDR1 SNHLY and CDR2 FYNNEI. The CDR3 spans 15 residues. The CDR3 nucleotides are TGTGCCAGCAGTGTGGAATTAAGCTCCTACAATGAGCAGTTCTTC. As protein: CASSVELSSYNEQFF. The full variable domain, with the rest looked up from reference TRBV2 and TRBJ2-1, is EPEVTQTPSHQVTQMGQEVILRCVPISNHLYFYWYRQILGQKVEFLVSFYNNEISEKSEIFDDQFSVERPDGSNFTLKIRSTKLEDSAMYFCASSVELSSYNEQFFGPGTRLTVL.

The CDR3 sequence is CASSYTGQGTYEQYF. CDR3 sequence (DNA): TGTGCCAGCAGCTACACTGGACAGGGAACCTACGAGCAGTACTTC. The chain employs TRBV13 and TRBJ2-7, with 8 bases lining up with TRBD1. CDR1 PRHDT and CDR2 FYEKMQ come from the germline V gene (reference sequence). The V segment lost 4 bases and the J segment 2 bases; nucleotides outside the gene matches: 7. CDR3 size: 15 residues.

The chain has TRBV19 and TRBJ2-2, with D possibly being TRBD2 (7 bases). V was shortened by 7 bases and J by 4 bases, with 16 bases between the two germline ends. CDR1 is LNHDA and CDR2 is SQIVND in the germline V gene (reference sequence). This CDR3 region has 15 residues. For the CDR3, the DNA is TGTGCCAGTAATGCGGGGGCGCGTGGCACCGGGGAGCTGTTTTTT. It encodes CASNAGARGTGELFF. Complete variable domain (other parts from reference TRBV19 and TRBJ2-2): DGGITQSPKYLFRKEGQNVTLSCEQNLNHDAMYWYRQDPGQGLRLIYYSQIVNDFQKGDIAEGYSVSREKKESFPLTVTSAQKNPTAFYLCASNAGARGTGELFFGEGSRLTVL.

V is TRBV9 and J is TRBJ2-7; D gene uncertain. V was cut by 4 bases and J by 0 bases, with 11 bases left in between. CDR3 length equals 14 residues. Germline CDR1 SGDLS, CDR2 YYNGEE. This CDR3 is CASSKFSSSYEQYF. In DNA, the CDR3 is TGTGCCAGCAGCAAATTTTCGAGCTCCTACGAGCAGTACTTC.

The chain uses TRBV19 and TRBJ1-5; the D gene is possibly TRBD1 (5 bases). Germline CDR1 is LNHDA and CDR2 is SQIVND (reference sequence). The CDR3 contains 17 residues. V gave up 3 bases and J gave up 2 bases, with 17 bases separating them. Here the CDR3 DNA reads TGTGCCAGTAGTATGGTCCGCGGGGCGGGGGGCAATCAGCCCCAGCATTTT. This sequence encodes CASSMVRGAGGNQPQHF.

V gene TRBV12-3 or TRBV12-4 combines with J gene TRBJ1-2; no firm D call. V was cut by 7 bases and J by 4 bases, with 10 bases left in between. CDR3 length: 12 residues. The CDR3 DNA reads as TGTGCCAGCAACGCAGGCCTCTATGGCTACACCTTC. This translates into CASNAGLYGYTF.

With regard to this clone: A read error may produce the germline difference seen at one junction end. As DNA, the CDR3 is TGTGCCAGCACTGAACAGGGCGGGCAGCCCCAGCATTTT. Amino acids: CASTEQGGQPQHF. The chain uses TRBV2 and TRBJ1-5; D might be TRBD1 (6 bases). There are 13 residues in the CDR3. Germline V CDR1 and CDR2: SNHLY, FYNNEI.